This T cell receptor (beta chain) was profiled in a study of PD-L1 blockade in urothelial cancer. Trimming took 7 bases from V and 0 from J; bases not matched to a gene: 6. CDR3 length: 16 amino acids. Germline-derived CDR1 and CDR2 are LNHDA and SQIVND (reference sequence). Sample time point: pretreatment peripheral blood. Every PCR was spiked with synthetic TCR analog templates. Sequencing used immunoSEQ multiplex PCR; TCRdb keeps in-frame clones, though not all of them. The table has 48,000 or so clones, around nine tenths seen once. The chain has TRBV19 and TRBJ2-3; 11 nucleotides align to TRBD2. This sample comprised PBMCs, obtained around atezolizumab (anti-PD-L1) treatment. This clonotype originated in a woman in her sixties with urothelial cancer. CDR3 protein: CASTLSGGASTDTQYF. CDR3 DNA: TGTGCCAGTACCCTTAGCGGGGGGGCGAGCACAGATACGCAGTATTTT.